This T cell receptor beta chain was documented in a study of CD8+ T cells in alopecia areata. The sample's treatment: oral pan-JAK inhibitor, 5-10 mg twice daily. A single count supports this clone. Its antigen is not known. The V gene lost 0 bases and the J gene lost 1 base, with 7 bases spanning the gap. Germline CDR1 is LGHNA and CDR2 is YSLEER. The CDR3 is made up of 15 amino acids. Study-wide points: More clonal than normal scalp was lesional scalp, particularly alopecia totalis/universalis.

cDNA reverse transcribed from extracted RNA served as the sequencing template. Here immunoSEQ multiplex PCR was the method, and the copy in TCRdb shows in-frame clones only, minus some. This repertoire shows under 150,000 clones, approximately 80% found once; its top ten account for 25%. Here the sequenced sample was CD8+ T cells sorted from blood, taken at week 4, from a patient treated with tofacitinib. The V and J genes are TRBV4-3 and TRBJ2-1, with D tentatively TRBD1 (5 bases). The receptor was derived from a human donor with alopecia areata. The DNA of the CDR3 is TGCGCCAGCAGCCAAGACAGGGCATCCTACAATGAGCAGTTCTTC. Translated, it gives CASSQDRASYNEQFF.